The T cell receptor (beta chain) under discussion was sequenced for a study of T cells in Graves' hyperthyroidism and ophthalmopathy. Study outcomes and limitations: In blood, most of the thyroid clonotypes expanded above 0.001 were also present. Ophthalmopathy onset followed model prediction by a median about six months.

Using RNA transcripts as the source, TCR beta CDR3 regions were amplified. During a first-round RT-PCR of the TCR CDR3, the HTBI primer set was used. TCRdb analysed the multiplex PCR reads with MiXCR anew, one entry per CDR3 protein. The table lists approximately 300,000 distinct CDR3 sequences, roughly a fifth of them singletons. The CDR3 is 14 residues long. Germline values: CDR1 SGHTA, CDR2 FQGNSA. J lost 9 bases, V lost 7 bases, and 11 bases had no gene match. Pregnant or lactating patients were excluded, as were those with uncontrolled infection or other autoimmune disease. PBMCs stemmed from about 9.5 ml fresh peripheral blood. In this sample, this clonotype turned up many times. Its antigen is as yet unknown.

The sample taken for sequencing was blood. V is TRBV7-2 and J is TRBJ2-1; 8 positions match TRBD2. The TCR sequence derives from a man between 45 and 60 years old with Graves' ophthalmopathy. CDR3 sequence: CASKPQREIGEQFF. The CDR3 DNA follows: TGTGCCAGCAAACCCCAGCGGGAGATAGGTGAGCAGTTCTTC.